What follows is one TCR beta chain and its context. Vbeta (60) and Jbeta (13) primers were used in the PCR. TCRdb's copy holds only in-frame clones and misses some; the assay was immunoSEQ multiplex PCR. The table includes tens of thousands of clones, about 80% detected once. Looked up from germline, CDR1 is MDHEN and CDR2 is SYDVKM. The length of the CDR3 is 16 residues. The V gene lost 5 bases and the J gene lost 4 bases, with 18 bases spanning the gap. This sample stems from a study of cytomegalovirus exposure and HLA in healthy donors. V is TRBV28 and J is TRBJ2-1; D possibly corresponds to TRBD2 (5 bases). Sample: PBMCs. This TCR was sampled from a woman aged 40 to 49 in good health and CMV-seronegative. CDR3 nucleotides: TGTGCCAGCAGTCCCGGAGGCGGCAGCGTGTACAATGAGCAGTTCTTC. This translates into CASSPGGGSVYNEQFF.